This is a list of T cell receptor beta chains from one sample in a study of cytomegalovirus exposure and HLA in healthy donors. Some clones are missing from TCRdb's copy, which holds only in-frame ones; the method was immunoSEQ multiplex PCR. Of over 150,000 clones in the sample, over 80% were seen once. The sample comprised PBMCs. These receptors originate from a boy aged 2-9 years in good health and CMV-seronegative. The CDR3 runs from the conserved cysteine through the conserved F or W. A D gene is named only where the DNA matches it firmly. The size of a clone is reported for some rows only, either as once, few or many, or as a class for expanded clones.

CDR3 protein	CDR3 DNA	D gene	clone size	J gene	V gene
CASSLGTGGSGNTIYF	TGCGCCAGCAGCTTGGGTACAGGGGGCTCTGGAAACACCATATATTTT	TRBD1	-	TRBJ1-3	TRBV5-1
CASSLAGGPSEQFF	TGTGCCAGCAGCCTAGCGGGGGGGCCCTCCGAGCAGTTCTTC	TRBD2	-	TRBJ2-1	TRBV2
CASSGGTGSNTEAFF	TGTGCCAGCAGCGGAGGGACGGGGAGCAACACTGAAGCTTTCTTT	-	once	TRBJ1-1	TRBV7-8
CASTAGDRETQYF	TGTGCCAGCACAGCGGGGGATCGAGAGACCCAGTACTTC	TRBD2	-	TRBJ2-5	TRBV7-8
CASSFGGINQPQHF	TGCGCCAGCAGCTTCGGGGGAATCAATCAGCCCCAGCATTTT	-	-	TRBJ1-5	TRBV5-1
CASSLAGGLYNEQFF	TGTGCCAGCAGTTTAGCGGGGGGGCTTTACAATGAGCAGTTCTTC	TRBD2	-	TRBJ2-1	TRBV5-4
CASSLEGGRVYEQYF	TGTGCCAGCAGCTTAGAGGGCGGGAGGGTCTACGAGCAGTACTTC	TRBD2	once	TRBJ2-7	TRBV11-2
CASRLWPLTGGSNQPQHF	TGTGCCAGCAGGCTATGGCCCCTGACAGGGGGTAGCAATCAGCCCCAGCATTTT	TRBD1	-	TRBJ1-5	TRBV28
CASSFWRRGGEEQYF	TGTGCCAGCAGCTTTTGGCGGAGGGGGGGGGAGGAGCAGTACTTC	-	-	TRBJ2-7	TRBV5-8
CASSSETTETQYF	TGTGCCAGCAGTTCGGAGACGACAGAGACCCAGTACTTC	-	-	TRBJ2-5	TRBV6-6
CASRLTGGGNTEAFF	TGTGCCAGCAGGTTGACAGGGGGCGGGAACACTGAAGCTTTCTTT	TRBD1	once	TRBJ1-1	TRBV6-6
CASSLGLAASTDTQYF	TGTGCCAGCAGCTTAGGACTAGCGGCAAGCACAGATACGCAGTATTTT	TRBD2	once	TRBJ2-3	TRBV11-3
CASSQDMGLAGESIHEQFF	TGCGCCAGCAGCCAAGATATGGGACTAGCGGGAGAAAGCATCCATGAGCAGTTCTTC	TRBD2	-	TRBJ2-1	TRBV4-1
CAWRPGQWVTNQPQHF	TGTGCCTGGAGACCGGGACAGTGGGTGACCAATCAGCCCCAGCATTTT	TRBD1	-	TRBJ1-5	TRBV30
CASSLQGGQPQHF	TGTGCCAGCAGCTTGCAGGGTGGGCAGCCCCAGCATTTT	-	-	TRBJ1-5	TRBV7-3
CASSSGGGDNYGYTF	TGTGCCAGCAGCTCCGGAGGAGGAGATAACTATGGCTACACCTTC	-	-	TRBJ1-2	TRBV7-9
CASSPTFGSGNTIYF	TGTGCCAGCAGCCCCACGTTCGGCTCTGGAAACACCATATATTTT	-	-	TRBJ1-3	TRBV13
CASSISGYGYTF	TGTGCCAGTAGTATTTCGGGCTATGGCTACACCTTC	-	-	TRBJ1-2	TRBV19
CASSEETGLQETQYF	TGTGCCAGCAGTGAAGAGACAGGGCTCCAAGAGACCCAGTACTTC	TRBD1	-	TRBJ2-5	TRBV6-1
CASSPTRGLAGYTF	TGTGCCAGCAGTCCGACCAGGGGCCTGGCTGGCTACACCTTC	-	-	TRBJ1-2	TRBV5-6
CASSLLGGGSGYTF	TGTGCCAGCAGCTTGCTCGGGGGGGGAAGTGGCTACACCTTC	-	-	TRBJ1-2	TRBV5-6
CASSDPMGQAASPLHF	TGTGCCAGCAGCGACCCGATGGGACAGGCGGCCTCACCCCTCCACTTT	TRBD1	-	TRBJ1-6	TRBV9
CASSPSSLVSQETQYF	TGTGCCAGCAGCCCGTCGAGTCTTGTAAGCCAAGAGACCCAGTACTTC	-	-	TRBJ2-5	TRBV5-6
CASSQRGNYEQYF	TGTGCCAGCAGCCAACGGGGTAACTACGAGCAGTACTTC	-	-	TRBJ2-7	TRBV14
CASSLKGATDTQYF	TGCGCCAGCAGCTTGAAGGGGGCCACAGATACGCAGTATTTT	TRBD1	-	TRBJ2-3	TRBV5-1
CAWSVLPRGTEAFF	TGTGCCTGGAGTGTACTCCCAAGGGGCACTGAAGCTTTCTTT	-	once	TRBJ1-1	TRBV30
CASSESGGSDEQYF	TGCGCCAGCAGTGAGTCCGGCGGGAGCGACGAGCAGTACTTC	TRBD2	-	TRBJ2-7	TRBV10-2
CASSVGQGYSGNTIYF	TGTGCCAGCAGCGTAGGGCAGGGTTACTCTGGAAACACCATATATTTT	-	-	TRBJ1-3	TRBV9
CASSPTSGANVLTF	TGCGCCAGCAGCCCGACATCTGGGGCCAACGTCCTGACTTTC	-	-	TRBJ2-6	TRBV5-1
CASSVSDGTGLQETQYF	TGTGCCAGCAGCGTATCAGACGGGACAGGGCTTCAAGAGACCCAGTACTTC	TRBD1	-	TRBJ2-5	TRBV9
CASSLASTGGNTEAFF	TGTGCCAGCAGCTTAGCCTCCACAGGGGGGAACACTGAAGCTTTCTTT	TRBD1	-	TRBJ1-1	TRBV7-6
CASSRRNTEAFF	TGTGCCAGTAGCAGAAGAAACACTGAAGCTTTCTTT	-	-	TRBJ1-1	TRBV19
CASSSVRGRFRDTEAFF	TGTGCCAGCAGCTCGGTGCGGGGGCGCTTCCGCGACACTGAAGCTTTCTTT	-	-	TRBJ1-1	TRBV11-2
CASSLSPGPGRNYGYTF	TGTGCCAGTAGTCTATCACCCGGACCAGGGAGGAACTATGGCTACACCTTC	-	few	TRBJ1-2	TRBV19
CSAGVTGNYGYTF	TGCAGCGCCGGAGTGACAGGGAACTATGGCTACACCTTC	TRBD1	-	TRBJ1-2	TRBV29-1
CASSPLKGTLTDTQYF	TGTGCCAGCTCACCACTCAAAGGGACACTCACAGATACGCAGTATTTT	-	-	TRBJ2-3	TRBV18
CASSSGGGVNTEAFF	TGTGCCAGCAGCTCAGGGGGCGGGGTGAACACTGAAGCTTTCTTT	TRBD1	few	TRBJ1-1	TRBV5-4
CASSEGTGAKAFF	TGTGCCAGCAGTGAAGGGACAGGGGCCAAAGCTTTCTTT	TRBD1	-	TRBJ1-1	TRBV6-1
CASSPQTGNTEAFF	TGTGCCAGCAGCCCCCAGACTGGGAACACTGAAGCTTTCTTT	-	-	TRBJ1-1	TRBV9
CAISQQGARAKNIQYF	TGTGCCATCAGTCAGCAGGGGGCGCGGGCCAAAAACATTCAGTACTTC	TRBD1	-	TRBJ2-4	TRBV10-3
CAGKRFGSYNEQFF	TGTGCCGGAAAGCGGTTCGGCTCCTACAATGAGCAGTTCTTC	-	-	TRBJ2-1	TRBV2
CASNRDRGTDTQYF	TGTGCCAGCAACCGGGACAGGGGCACAGATACGCAGTATTTT	TRBD1	-	TRBJ2-3	TRBV2
CASSRQQGSYEQYF	TGTGCCAGCAGCCGCCAACAGGGCTCCTACGAGCAGTACTTC	-	few	TRBJ2-7	TRBV7-2
CASSLSRQGREKLFF	TGTGCCAGCAGCTTGTCCCGACAGGGACGTGAAAAACTGTTTTTT	TRBD1	-	TRBJ1-4	TRBV5-6
CASSLAGGDYGYTF	TGTGCCAGCAGTTTGGCAGGGGGCGACTATGGCTACACCTTC	TRBD1	few	TRBJ1-2	TRBV5-6
CASSLRNEQFF	TGTGCCAGCAGTTTGCGGAATGAGCAGTTCTTC	-	-	TRBJ2-1	TRBV28
CASSAGTTGEQYF	TGCGCCAGCAGCGCCGGGACAACGGGCGAGCAGTACTTC	-	-	TRBJ2-7	TRBV5-1
CASRRTGGGTEAFF	TGTGCCAGCAGGCGAACAGGGGGTGGGACTGAAGCTTTCTTT	TRBD1	-	TRBJ1-1	TRBV7-9
CASRLAGRTTDTQYF	TGTGCCAGCAGACTAGCGGGGCGGACCACAGATACGCAGTATTTT	TRBD2	-	TRBJ2-3	TRBV7-8
CASSLAAGDTEAFF	TGTGCCAGCAGCTTAGCGGCCGGGGACACTGAAGCTTTCTTT	-	-	TRBJ1-1	TRBV11-2
CASSQDSFYGYTF	TGTGCCAGCAGCCAAGATTCCTTCTATGGCTACACCTTC	-	-	TRBJ1-2	TRBV4-2
CASSFSSGYTGELFF	TGTGCCAGCAGTTTTTCTAGCGGTTACACCGGGGAGCTGTTTTTT	TRBD2	-	TRBJ2-2	TRBV27
CASSLLTGPSSYNEQFF	TGTGCCAGCAGCCTCTTAACAGGGCCGAGCTCCTACAATGAGCAGTTCTTC	-	-	TRBJ2-1	TRBV5-6
CASSLAVDREVYEQYF	TGCGCCAGCAGCTTGGCCGTGGACAGGGAGGTCTACGAGCAGTACTTC	TRBD1	-	TRBJ2-7	TRBV5-1
CSVEEGGIAGLTVTDTQYF	TGCAGCGTTGAAGAGGGAGGAATAGCGGGGTTAACTGTCACAGATACGCAGTATTTT	TRBD2	-	TRBJ2-3	TRBV29-1